These T cell receptor beta chains were read from a single sample in a study of OX40 agonist ivuxolimab in advanced cancers. Sequencing used immunoSEQ multiplex PCR; TCRdb keeps in-frame clones, though not all of them. The data hold 55,000 to 75,000 clones, with 75% to 85% observed a single time. The specimen comprised CD4+ or CD8+ T cells sorted from blood, sampled in a trial of the OX40 agonist ivuxolimab. The receptor source for this set is an adult with an advanced solid tumor such as melanoma, head and neck, liver or kidney cancer. Both conserved end residues are part of each CDR3. The D gene is left open where the match is weak. Some rows have no size entry. The others give once, few or many, or a class for an expanded clone.

TRBV27,TRBJ2-5,few,-,TGTGCCAGCAGTTTAGACCAAGAGACCCAGTACTTC,CASSLDQETQYF
TRBV2,TRBJ1-2,-,-,TGTGCCAGCAGTGACGAAAACCTAAGGAACTATGGCTACACCTTC,CASSDENLRNYGYTF
TRBV6-6,TRBJ2-2,-,-,TGTGCCAGCAGTTACTCGAGACAAGGTCCCGGGGAGCTGTTTTTT,CASSYSRQGPGELFF
TRBV12-2,TRBJ1-1,-,-,TGTGCAAGTCGCCTAAAGGGACGGTCGAACACTGAAGCTTTCTTT,CASRLKGRSNTEAFF
TRBV6-5,TRBJ2-2,-,-,TGTGCCAGCAGTTGGGGGCAGGGAGGCACCGGGGAGCTGTTTTTT,CASSWGQGGTGELFF
TRBV7-2,TRBJ2-7,-,TRBD2,TGTGCCAGCAGCCCCCGGGGGGCTAGCGGGGGGCTATCCTACGAGCAGTACTTC,CASSPRGASGGLSYEQYF
TRBV6-1,TRBJ2-3,-,TRBD1,TGTGCCAGCAGTGACCCGGGACAGGGGGCATCAGATACGCAGTATTTT,CASSDPGQGASDTQYF
TRBV2,TRBJ1-2,few,-,TGTGCCAGCGCTTACGGGGACTATGGCTACACCTTC,CASAYGDYGYTF
TRBV2,TRBJ2-3,-,-,TGTGCCAGCAGTGCTCGATCTAGCACAGATACGCAGTATTTT,CASSARSSTDTQYF
TRBV19,TRBJ1-5,-,-,TGTGCCAGTAGTATCCGTACAGTCCGGAATCAGCCCCAGCATTTT,CASSIRTVRNQPQHF
TRBV18,TRBJ2-7,-,-,TGTGCCAGCTCCCCGGGACTGAGCTCCTACGAGCAGTACTTC,CASSPGLSSYEQYF
TRBV6-6,TRBJ1-1,-,TRBD1,TGTGCCAGCAGGCGACAGGGTTGGCCCCCTGAAGCTTTCTTT,CASRRQGWPPEAFF
TRBV5-5,TRBJ1-5,-,-,TGTGCCAGCAGCTTCGGGGGCGGGTATAGCAATCAGCCCCAGCATTTT,CASSFGGGYSNQPQHF
TRBV25-1,TRBJ2-5,-,-,TGTGCCAGCAGTGAAAGGTCTAGTTTAGAGACCCAGTACTTC,CASSERSSLETQYF
TRBV10-3,TRBJ2-1,-,TRBD2,TGTGCCATCAGTGAGTCGATTAGGACTAGCTCCTACAATGAGCAGTTCTTC,CAISESIRTSSYNEQFF
TRBV11-1,TRBJ1-4,-,-,TGTGCCGGCAACAAGGGCGAGGGTGAAAAACTGTTTTTT,CAGNKGEGEKLFF
TRBV7-1,TRBJ1-2,-,-,TGTGCCAGCAGCCACCCAGGGTATGGCTACACCTTC,CASSHPGYGYTF
TRBV5-1,TRBJ2-7,-,-,TGCGCCAGCAGCTTGGTCCCCTCCGGGGAGCAGTACTTC,CASSLVPSGEQYF
TRBV7-2,TRBJ1-6,-,-,TGTGCCAGCAGCCCGGGGTCAGGCTTCTATAATTCACCCCTCCACTTT,CASSPGSGFYNSPLHF
TRBV25-1,TRBJ2-2,-,TRBD1,TGTGCCAGCAGATCGACAGGGACCAACACCGGGGAGCTGTTTTTT,CASRSTGTNTGELFF
TRBV4-1,TRBJ1-6,-,TRBD1,TGCGCCAGCAGGGCAGGACAGGACCGATATTCACCCCTCCACTTT,CASRAGQDRYSPLHF
TRBV2,TRBJ2-7,-,-,TGTGCCAGCACGGGCAGGGCCTACGAGCAGTACTTC,CASTGRAYEQYF
TRBV9,TRBJ1-1,once,-,TGTGCCAGCAGCGTAGTAAGGGTAGGGACTGAAGCTTTCTTT,CASSVVRVGTEAFF
TRBV7-3,TRBJ2-2,-,-,TGTGCCAGCAGCCGTGGGGGGTCTCCCGGGGAGCTGTTTTTT,CASSRGGSPGELFF
TRBV6-1,TRBJ2-5,-,-,TGTGCCAGCAGTGACCCGTTTAGAGAGGGAGAGACCCAGTACTTC,CASSDPFREGETQYF
TRBV6-6,TRBJ1-1,-,-,TGTGCCATCAAAACGGGGACACCGAACACTGAAGCTTTCTTT,CAIKTGTPNTEAFF
TRBV29-1,TRBJ2-7,-,-,TGCAGCGTTTCAGGTACGACGGGGACCTACGAGCAGTACTTC,CSVSGTTGTYEQYF
TRBV5-4,TRBJ2-1,-,TRBD2,TGTGCCAGCAGCCCTATTGGGGGGGGATCCTACAATGAGCAGTTCTTC,CASSPIGGGSYNEQFF
TRBV11-3,TRBJ2-3,-,TRBD2,TGTGCCAGCAGCTTAACTTTAGCGGGGGGGATGGATACGCAGTATTTT,CASSLTLAGGMDTQYF
TRBV6-5,TRBJ1-2,once,TRBD1,TGTGCCAGCAGTTACGGACAGGGACTCCGAGGCTACACCTTC,CASSYGQGLRGYTF
TRBV7-9,TRBJ2-3,-,-,TGTGCCAGCAGCCTCCGGTTGCAGGGGCGCACAGATACGCAGTATTTT,CASSLRLQGRTDTQYF
TRBV18,TRBJ1-5,-,-,TGTGCCAGCTCACCGGGAGGGGGAGGGAATCAGCCCCAGCATTTT,CASSPGGGGNQPQHF
TRBV9,TRBJ1-5,-,-,TGTGCCAGCAGCATTGATAGCAATCGGCCCCAGCATTTT,CASSIDSNRPQHF
TRBV5-1,TRBJ2-1,once,TRBD2,TGCGCCAGCAGCCCGGGGGGGCCCTACAATGAGCAGTTCTTC,CASSPGGPYNEQFF
TRBV18,TRBJ1-6,-,-,TGTGCCAGCTCACCACCGGTTACACAGGGTAATTCACCCCTCCACTTT,CASSPPVTQGNSPLHF
TRBV18,TRBJ1-1,-,-,TGTGCCAGCTCACGCCAAGCAGGGGACACTGAAGCTTTCTTT,CASSRQAGDTEAFF
TRBV4-1,TRBJ1-4,-,-,TGCGCCAGCAGCCAAGTTAGGTTTCCTAATGAAAAACTGTTTTTT,CASSQVRFPNEKLFF
TRBV6-6,TRBJ1-2,-,-,TGTGCCAGCAGTCACCCAGCGGACGGGAGATATGGCTACACCTTC,CASSHPADGRYGYTF
TRBV29-1,TRBJ2-5,-,TRBD2,TGCAGCGTGACTAGCGGTGAAGAGACCCAGTACTTC,CSVTSGEETQYF
TRBV5-1,TRBJ2-7,-,-,TGCGCCAGCAGCTTGCCAGGGGATTTCGACGAGCAGTACTTC,CASSLPGDFDEQYF
TRBV11-2,TRBJ1-4,-,TRBD1,TGTGCCAGCAGCGCCGCCCGACAGGGATATGAAAAACTGTTTTTT,CASSAARQGYEKLFF
TRBV5-1,TRBJ2-3,-,TRBD2,TGCGCCAGCAGCTTAGGGACTAGTGCAGATACGCAGTATTTT,CASSLGTSADTQYF
TRBV6-5,TRBJ2-7,-,-,TGTGCCAGCACCTCTGGGCAGACCTACGAGCAGTACTTC,CASTSGQTYEQYF
TRBV18,TRBJ1-2,few,TRBD1,TGTGCCAGCTCACCAGGTATAGGGGGCTTCGGCTACACCTTC,CASSPGIGGFGYTF
TRBV9,TRBJ2-7,-,TRBD1,TGTGCCAGCAGCAGGTACGCAGGGGGTCTCTACGAGCAGTACTTC,CASSRYAGGLYEQYF
TRBV4-3,TRBJ1-2,-,TRBD1,TGCGCCAGCAGCCAAGATTGGGGACAGGGCCGGGTCTATGGCTACACCTTC,CASSQDWGQGRVYGYTF
TRBV9,TRBJ2-4,-,-,TGTGCCAGCAGCGTAGGTCCCGAGGGGTTCAAAAACATTCAGTACTTC,CASSVGPEGFKNIQYF
TRBV6-6,TRBJ1-2,-,TRBD1,TGTGCCAGCAGTTACTACCGGGACAGGGATAGGTGCACCTTC,CASSYYRDRDRCTF
TRBV2,TRBJ2-5,once,-,TGTGCCAGCAGGAACCAGGGGTGGCAAGAGACCCAGTACTTC,CASRNQGWQETQYF
TRBV10-2,TRBJ2-5,-,-,TGCGCCAGCGGCCTAGCGTCTAGTGAGACCCAGTACTTC,CASGLASSETQYF
TRBV5-1,TRBJ1-1,-,-,TGCGCCAGCAGCTTGACGGCACCAGGCGGCACTGAAGCTTTCTTT,CASSLTAPGGTEAFF
TRBV15,TRBJ2-5,-,-,TGTGCCACCAGCAGAGATGGCGGGGACGAGACCCAGTACTTC,CATSRDGGDETQYF
TRBV4-1,TRBJ2-5,-,-,TGCGCCAGCAGCCCCGGTCAGGCTTGGCAAGAGACCCAGTACTTC,CASSPGQAWQETQYF
TRBV21-1,TRBJ1-2,once,-,TGTGCCAGCAGTCAGGGTTGGGGTGGCTACACCTTC,CASSQGWGGYTF
TRBV18,TRBJ1-1,-,TRBD1,TGTGCCAGCTCAGCAGGCCGGGACAGCAAAGCTTTCTTT,CASSAGRDSKAFF
TRBV19,TRBJ1-2,-,-,TGTGCCAGTAGCCCCACAGGTGCTAACTATGGCTACACCTTC,CASSPTGANYGYTF
TRBV6-1,TRBJ2-7,-,-,TGTGCCAGCAGTGAGGGGGGACAGATCTACGAGCAGTACTTC,CASSEGGQIYEQYF
TRBV9,TRBJ2-5,-,TRBD1,TGTGCCAGCAGCCCCTCCAGTGGGACAGGGGCTTTGGGGACCCAGTACTTC,CASSPSSGTGALGTQYF
TRBV6-5,TRBJ1-3,-,-,TGTGCCAGCAGTTCGCTTTCGATTTCCGGAAACACCATATATTTT,CASSSLSISGNTIYF
TRBV5-4,TRBJ2-6,-,TRBD1,TGTGCCAGCAGCTTGGGACAGGGGCTGGGAGGGGCCAACGTCCTGACTTTC,CASSLGQGLGGANVLTF